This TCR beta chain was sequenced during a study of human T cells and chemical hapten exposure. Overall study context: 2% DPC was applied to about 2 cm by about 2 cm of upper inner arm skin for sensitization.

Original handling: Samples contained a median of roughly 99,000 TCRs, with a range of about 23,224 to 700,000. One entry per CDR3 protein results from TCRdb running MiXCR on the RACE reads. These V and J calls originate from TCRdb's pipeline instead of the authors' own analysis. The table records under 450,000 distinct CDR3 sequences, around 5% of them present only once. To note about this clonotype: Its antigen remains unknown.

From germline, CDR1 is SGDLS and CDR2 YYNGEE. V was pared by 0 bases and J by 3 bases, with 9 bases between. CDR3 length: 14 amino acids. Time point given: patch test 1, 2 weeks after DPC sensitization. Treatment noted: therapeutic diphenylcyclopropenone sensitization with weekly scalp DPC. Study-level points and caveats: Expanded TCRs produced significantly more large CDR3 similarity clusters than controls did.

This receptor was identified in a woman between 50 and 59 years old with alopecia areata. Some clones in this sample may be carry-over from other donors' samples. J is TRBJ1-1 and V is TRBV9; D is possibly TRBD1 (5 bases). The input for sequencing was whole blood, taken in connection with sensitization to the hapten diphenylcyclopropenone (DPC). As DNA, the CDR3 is TGTGCCAGCAGCGTAGAGGGGAGAGACACTGAAGCTTTCTTT. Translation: CASSVEGRDTEAFF.